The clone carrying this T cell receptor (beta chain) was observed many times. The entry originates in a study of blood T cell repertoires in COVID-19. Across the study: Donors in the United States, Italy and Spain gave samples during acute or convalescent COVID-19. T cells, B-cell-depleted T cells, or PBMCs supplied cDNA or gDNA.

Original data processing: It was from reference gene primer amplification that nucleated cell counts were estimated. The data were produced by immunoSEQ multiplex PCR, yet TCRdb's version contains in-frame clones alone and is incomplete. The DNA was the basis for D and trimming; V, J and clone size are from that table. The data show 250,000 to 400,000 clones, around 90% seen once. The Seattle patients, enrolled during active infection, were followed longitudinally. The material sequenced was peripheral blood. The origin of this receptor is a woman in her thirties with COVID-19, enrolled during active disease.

The CDR3 DNA reads as TGTGCCAGCAGCACCGGACAGGGGCGGTCTTATGGCTACACCTTC. Encoded protein: CASSTGQGRSYGYTF. V and J are TRBV21-1 and TRBJ1-2; the DNA was not used to check the table's D call, TRBD1. TRBV21-1 is a pseudogene segment. This CDR3 is 15 amino acids long.